Described below is a single TCR beta chain sequence and its context. The antigen remains unidentified. This sample is part of a study of T cell responses to AZD1222 COVID-19 vaccine. The overall study: The analysis combined second doses at about 4 or about 12 weeks.

TCRdb's copy holds only in-frame clones and misses some; the assay was immunoSEQ multiplex PCR. The sample holds about 180,000 clones, around 90% seen once. General study points: The donor group comprised mostly white British people and more females; the analysis possibly underestimated clonal diversity. The reported proportion of spike-specific TCRs targeting unmutated variant regions was nearly half.

Germline V gene data show CDR1 as MDHEN and CDR2 as SYDVKM. The CDR3 sequence is 16 residues long. Trimming removed 4 bases from V and 0 bases from J, with 13 bases in between. The source of this sequence is an adult in good health. This specimen consisted of peripheral blood, obtained on day 0 of AZD1222 vaccination. This chain uses TRBV28 with TRBJ1-5; no clear D gene. The CDR3 protein is CASSWLGRNSNQPQHF. The DNA of the CDR3 is TGTGCCAGCAGTTGGTTAGGCAGGAATAGCAATCAGCCCCAGCATTTT. Variable domain in full (rest from reference TRBV28 and TRBJ1-5): DVKVTQSSRYLVKRTGEKVFLECVQDMDHENMFWYRQDPGLGLRLIYFSYDVKMKEKGDIPEGYSVSREKKERFSLILESASTNQTSMYLCASSWLGRNSNQPQHFGDGTRLSIL.